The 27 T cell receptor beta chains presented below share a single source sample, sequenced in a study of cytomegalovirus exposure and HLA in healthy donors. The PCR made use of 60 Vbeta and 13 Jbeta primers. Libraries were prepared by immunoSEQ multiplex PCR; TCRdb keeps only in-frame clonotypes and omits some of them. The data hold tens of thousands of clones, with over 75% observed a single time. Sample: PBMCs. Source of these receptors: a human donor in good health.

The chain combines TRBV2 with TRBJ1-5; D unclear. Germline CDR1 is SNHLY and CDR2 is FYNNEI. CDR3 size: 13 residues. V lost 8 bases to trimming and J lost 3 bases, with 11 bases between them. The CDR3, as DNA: TGTGCCAGCTTGTTACAGATCAATCAGCCCCAGCATTTT. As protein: CASLLQINQPQHF.

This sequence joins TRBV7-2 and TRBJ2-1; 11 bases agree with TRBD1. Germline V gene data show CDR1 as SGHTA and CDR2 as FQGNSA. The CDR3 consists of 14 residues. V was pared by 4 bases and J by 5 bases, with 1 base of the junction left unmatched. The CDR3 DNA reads TGTGCCAGCAGCTGGACAGGGGGCAACAATGAGCAGTTCTTC. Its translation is CASSWTGGNNEQFF.

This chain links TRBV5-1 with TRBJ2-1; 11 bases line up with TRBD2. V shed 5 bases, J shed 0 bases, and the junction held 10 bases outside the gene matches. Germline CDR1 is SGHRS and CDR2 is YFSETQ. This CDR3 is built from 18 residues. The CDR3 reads CASRMTSGATSSYNEQFF. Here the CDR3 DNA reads TGCGCCAGCAGGATGACTAGCGGGGCGACGTCCTCCTACAATGAGCAGTTCTTC.

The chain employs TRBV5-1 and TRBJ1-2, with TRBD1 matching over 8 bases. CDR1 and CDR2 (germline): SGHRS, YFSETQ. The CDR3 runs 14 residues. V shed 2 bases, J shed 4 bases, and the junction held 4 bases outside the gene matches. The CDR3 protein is CASSFLTGGYGYTF. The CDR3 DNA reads TGCGCCAGCAGCTTCCTAACAGGGGGCTATGGCTACACCTTC.

The CDR3 sequence: CASSYDRGNTEAFF. CDR3 DNA: TGCGCCAGCAGCTACGACAGGGGAAACACTGAAGCTTTCTTT. The chain uses TRBV5-1 and TRBJ1-1; 8 bases fit TRBD1. CDR3 length: 14 residues. Germline-derived CDR1 and CDR2 are SGHRS and YFSETQ. With V trimmed by 3 bases and J by 2 bases, 3 bases remained unmatched.

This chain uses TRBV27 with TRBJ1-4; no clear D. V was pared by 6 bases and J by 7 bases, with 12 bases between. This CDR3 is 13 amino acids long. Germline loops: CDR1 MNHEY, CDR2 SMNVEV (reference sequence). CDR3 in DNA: TGTGCCAGCAGAGAAGTTGAGCGTGAAAAACTGTTTTTT. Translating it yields CASREVEREKLFF.

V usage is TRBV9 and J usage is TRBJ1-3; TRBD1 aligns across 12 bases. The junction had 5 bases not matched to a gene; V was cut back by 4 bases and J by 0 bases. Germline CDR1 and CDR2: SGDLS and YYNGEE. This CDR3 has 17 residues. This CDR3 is CASSRDRGHFSGNTIYF. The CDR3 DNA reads TGTGCCAGCAGCCGGGACAGGGGGCACTTCTCTGGAAACACCATATATTTT. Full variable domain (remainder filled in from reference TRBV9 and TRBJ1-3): DSGVTQTPKHLITATGQRVTLRCSPRSGDLSVYWYQQSLDQGLQFLIQYYNGEERAKGNILERFSAQQFPDLHSELNLSSLELGDSALYFCASSRDRGHFSGNTIYFGEGSWLTVV.

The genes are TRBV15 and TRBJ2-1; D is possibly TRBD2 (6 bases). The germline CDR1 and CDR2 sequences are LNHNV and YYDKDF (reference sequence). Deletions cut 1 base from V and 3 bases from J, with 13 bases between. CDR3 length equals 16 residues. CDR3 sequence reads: CATSRGRVGNYNEQFF. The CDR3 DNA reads TGTGCCACCAGCAGAGGGAGGGTGGGGAACTACAATGAGCAGTTCTTC.

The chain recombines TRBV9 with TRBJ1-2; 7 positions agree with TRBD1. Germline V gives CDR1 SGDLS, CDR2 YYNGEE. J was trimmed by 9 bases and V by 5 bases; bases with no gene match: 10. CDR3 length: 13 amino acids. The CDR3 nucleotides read TGTGCCAGCAGGAACCGGGACAGTATTAGCTACACCTTC. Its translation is CASRNRDSISYTF.

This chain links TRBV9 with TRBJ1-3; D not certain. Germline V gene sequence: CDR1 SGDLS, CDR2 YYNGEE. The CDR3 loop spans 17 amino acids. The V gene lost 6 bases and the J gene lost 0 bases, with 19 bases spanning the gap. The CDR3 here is CASTHLGEDPSGNTIYF. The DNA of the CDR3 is TGTGCCAGCACCCATCTTGGAGAGGATCCCTCTGGAAACACCATATATTTT.

The CDR3 bases are TGTGCCAGCAGCAACGGACAGGGAGGTGGCTACACCTTC. This codes for CASSNGQGGGYTF. The chain recombines TRBV7-3 with TRBJ1-2; 8 bases agree with TRBD1. Per germline, CDR1 SGHTA and CDR2 FQGTGA. The CDR3 totals 13 residues. The trim removed 5 bases at V and 7 bases at J, leaving 6 bases unmatched.

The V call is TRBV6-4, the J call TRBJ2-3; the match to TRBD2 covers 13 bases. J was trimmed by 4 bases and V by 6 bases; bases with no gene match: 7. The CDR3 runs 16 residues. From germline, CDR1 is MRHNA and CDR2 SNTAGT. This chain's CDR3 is CASSQTSGGSPDTQYF. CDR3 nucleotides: TGTGCCAGCAGCCAGACTAGCGGGGGGTCGCCAGATACGCAGTATTTT.

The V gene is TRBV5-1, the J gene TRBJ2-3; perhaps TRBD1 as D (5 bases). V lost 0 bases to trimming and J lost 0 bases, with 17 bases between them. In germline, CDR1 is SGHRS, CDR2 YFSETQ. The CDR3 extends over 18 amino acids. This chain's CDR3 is CASSLGGSGSLSTDTQYF. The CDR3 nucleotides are TGCGCCAGCAGCTTGGGTGGGTCAGGGTCTCTTAGCACAGATACGCAGTATTTT.

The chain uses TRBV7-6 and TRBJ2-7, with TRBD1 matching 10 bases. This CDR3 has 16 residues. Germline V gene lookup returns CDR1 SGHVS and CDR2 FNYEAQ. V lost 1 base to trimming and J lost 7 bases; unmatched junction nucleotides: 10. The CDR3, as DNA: TGTGCCAGCAGCTTAGACACGGGACAGGGGTATTCGGAGCAGTACTTC. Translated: CASSLDTGQGYSEQYF.

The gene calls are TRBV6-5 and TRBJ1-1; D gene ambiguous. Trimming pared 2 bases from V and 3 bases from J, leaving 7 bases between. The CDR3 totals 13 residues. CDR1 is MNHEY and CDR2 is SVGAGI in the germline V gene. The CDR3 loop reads CASSYGRDTEAFF. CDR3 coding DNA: TGTGCCAGCAGTTACGGCCGGGACACTGAAGCTTTCTTT.

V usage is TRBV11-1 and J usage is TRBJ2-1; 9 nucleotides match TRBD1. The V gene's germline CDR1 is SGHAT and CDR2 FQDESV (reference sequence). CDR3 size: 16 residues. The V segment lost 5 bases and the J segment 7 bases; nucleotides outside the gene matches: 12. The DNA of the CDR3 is TGTGCCAGCAGCCAAACCGCGACAGGGGGGGAAAATGAGCAGTTCTTC. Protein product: CASSQTATGGENEQFF.

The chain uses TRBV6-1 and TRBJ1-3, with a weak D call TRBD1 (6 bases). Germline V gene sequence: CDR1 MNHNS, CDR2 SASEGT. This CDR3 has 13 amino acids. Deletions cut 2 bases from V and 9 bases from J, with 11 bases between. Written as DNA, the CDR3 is TGTGCCAGCAGTGAATCTCGAGGGGGCACCATATATTTT. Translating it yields CASSESRGGTIYF.

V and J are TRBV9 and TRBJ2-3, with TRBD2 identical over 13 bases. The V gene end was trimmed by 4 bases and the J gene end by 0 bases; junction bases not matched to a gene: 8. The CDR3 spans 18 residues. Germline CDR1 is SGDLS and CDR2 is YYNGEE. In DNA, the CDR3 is TGTGCCAGCAGCTACGGACTAGCGGGGGCCTCTAGCACAGATACGCAGTATTTT. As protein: CASSYGLAGASSTDTQYF.

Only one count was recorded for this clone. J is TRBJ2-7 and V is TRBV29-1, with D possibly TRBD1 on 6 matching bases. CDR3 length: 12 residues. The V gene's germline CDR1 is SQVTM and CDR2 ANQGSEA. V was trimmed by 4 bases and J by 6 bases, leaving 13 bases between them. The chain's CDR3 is CSVGTGLAEQYF. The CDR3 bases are TGCAGCGTTGGTACAGGGCTGGCCGAGCAGTACTTC.

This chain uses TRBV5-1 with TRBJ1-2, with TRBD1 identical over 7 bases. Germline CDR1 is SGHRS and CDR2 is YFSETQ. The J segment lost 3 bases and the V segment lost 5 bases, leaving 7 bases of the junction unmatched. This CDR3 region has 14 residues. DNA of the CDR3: TGCGCCAGCAGTTCACAGGGGATAGACTATGGCTACACCTTC. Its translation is CASSSQGIDYGYTF.

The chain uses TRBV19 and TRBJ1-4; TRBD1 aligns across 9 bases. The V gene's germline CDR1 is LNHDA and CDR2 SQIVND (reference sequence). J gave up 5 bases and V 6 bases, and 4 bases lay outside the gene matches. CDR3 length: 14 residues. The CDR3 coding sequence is TGTGCCAGTAGGAAGGACAGGGGAAATGAAAAACTGTTTTTT. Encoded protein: CASRKDRGNEKLFF.

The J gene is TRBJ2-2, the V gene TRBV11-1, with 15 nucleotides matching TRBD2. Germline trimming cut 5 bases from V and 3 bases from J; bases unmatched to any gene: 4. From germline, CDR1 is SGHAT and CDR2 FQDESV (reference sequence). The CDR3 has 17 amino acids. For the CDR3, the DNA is TGTGCCAGCAGCCGGACTAGCGGGGGGGTTCACACCGGGGAGCTGTTTTTT. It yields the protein CASSRTSGGVHTGELFF. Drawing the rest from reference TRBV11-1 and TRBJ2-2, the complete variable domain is EAEVAQSPRYKITEKSQAVAFWCDPISGHATLYWYRQILGQGPELLVQFQDESVVDDSQLPKDRFSAERLKGVDSTLKIQPAELGDSAMYLCASSRTSGGVHTGELFFGEGSRLTVL.

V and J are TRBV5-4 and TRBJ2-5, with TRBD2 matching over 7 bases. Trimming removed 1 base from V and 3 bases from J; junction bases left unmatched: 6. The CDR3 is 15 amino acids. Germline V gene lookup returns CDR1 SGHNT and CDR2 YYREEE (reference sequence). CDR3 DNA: TGTGCCAGCAGCTTGACTAGCGCTAACGAAGAGACCCAGTACTTC. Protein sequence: CASSLTSANEETQYF.

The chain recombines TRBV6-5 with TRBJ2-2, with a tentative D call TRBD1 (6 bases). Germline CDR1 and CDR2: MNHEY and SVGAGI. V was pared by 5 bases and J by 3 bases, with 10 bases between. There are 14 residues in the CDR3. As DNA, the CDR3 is TGTGCCAGCAGTCAGGACAGATACACCGGGGAGCTGTTTTTT. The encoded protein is CASSQDRYTGELFF.

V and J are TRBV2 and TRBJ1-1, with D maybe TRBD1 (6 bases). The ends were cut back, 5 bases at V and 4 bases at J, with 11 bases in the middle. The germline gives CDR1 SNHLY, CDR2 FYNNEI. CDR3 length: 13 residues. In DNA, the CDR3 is TGTGCCAGCAGTATACAGGGCGCCACTGAAGCTTTCTTT. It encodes CASSIQGATEAFF.

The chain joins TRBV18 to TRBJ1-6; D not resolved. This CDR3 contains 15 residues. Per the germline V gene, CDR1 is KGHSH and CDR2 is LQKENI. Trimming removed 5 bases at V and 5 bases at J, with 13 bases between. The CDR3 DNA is TGTGCCAGCTCATGGAGGGTCGATGATAATTCACCCCTCCACTTT. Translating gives CASSWRVDDNSPLHF.

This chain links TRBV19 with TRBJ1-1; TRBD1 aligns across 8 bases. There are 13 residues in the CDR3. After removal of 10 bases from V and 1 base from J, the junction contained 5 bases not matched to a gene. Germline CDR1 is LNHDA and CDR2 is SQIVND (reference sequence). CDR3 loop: CATQGQANTEAFF. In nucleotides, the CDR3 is TGTGCCACCCAGGGACAGGCGAACACTGAAGCTTTCTTT.